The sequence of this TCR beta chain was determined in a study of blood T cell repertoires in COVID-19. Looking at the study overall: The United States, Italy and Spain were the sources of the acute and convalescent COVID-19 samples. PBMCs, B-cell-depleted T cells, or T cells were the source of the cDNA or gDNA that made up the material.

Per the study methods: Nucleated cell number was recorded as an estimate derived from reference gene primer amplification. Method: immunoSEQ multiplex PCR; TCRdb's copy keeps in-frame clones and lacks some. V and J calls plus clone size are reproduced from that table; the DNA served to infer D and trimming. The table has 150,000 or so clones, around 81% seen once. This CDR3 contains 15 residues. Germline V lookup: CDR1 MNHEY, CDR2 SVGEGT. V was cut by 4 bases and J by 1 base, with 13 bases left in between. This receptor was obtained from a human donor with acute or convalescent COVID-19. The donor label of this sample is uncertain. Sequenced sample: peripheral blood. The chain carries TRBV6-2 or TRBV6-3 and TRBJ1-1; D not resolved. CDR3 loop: CASSSAGLGNTEAFF. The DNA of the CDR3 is TGTGCCAGCAGTTCGGCGGGATTGGGGAACACTGAAGCTTTCTTT.